This paragraph reports one T cell receptor (beta chain). Ten or more counts support this clonotype. There is no known antigen for this receptor. Base qualities are not provided; no much larger clone lies one nucleotide away. Including cysteine and phenylalanine, the CDR3 has 14 amino acids. The kept DNA is CDR3 alone, 42 bases in frame from the first base. As encoded in the germline V gene, CDR1 is ENHRY while CDR2 is SYGVKD. V loses 10 bases of germline sequence and J loses 0 bases, and the interval between the two ends is 14 bases. The patients picked for sequencing were ones in whom flow cytometry had shown an expansion of CD8+CD57+ cells. Severe acquired aplastic anemia was diagnosed in all patients according to International Study of Aplastic Anemia and Agranulocytosis and Camitta criteria. Patients had received no therapy at the time of blood sampling. In this study, sorted CD4+ and CD8+ T cells from the blood of healthy subjects and of severe aplastic anemia patients had their TCR repertoires deep-sequenced. Patients were enrolled under clinicaltrials.gov protocols 00001620, 01623167, 00001397, 00071045, 00081523 and 00961064 in the USA. Ficoll-Paque density gradient centrifugation was used to isolate peripheral blood mononuclear cells. Before DNA was extracted, CD4+ and CD8+ T cells were sorted using either FACS or magnetic beads.

The data were obtained in a study of CD8+CD57+ T cells in acquired aplastic anemia (dated by TCRdb to 2017 to 2018). Background on the whole study: DNA extracted from sorted CD4+ and CD8+ cells had a mean of approximately 3.3 ug, with a range of roughly 0.2 to 27.4 ug. A CD8+CD57+ expansion meant a frequency higher than the mean frequency seen in healthy subjects. Paper-wide results and their limitations: CD8+ Simpson's diversity did not differ significantly between patients and healthy controls (P=0.060). Around 31 CD8+ CDR3 sequences were shared between patients and controls but appeared highly expressed in patients and within their immunodominant clones.

Profiling of TCR beta VDJ combinations and CDR3 sequences used genomic DNA as the template. An Illumina HiSeq 2000 was the platform used for TCR repertoire sequencing. Per the authors' processing: Repertoires were assessed using TRBV/TRBJ rearrangement plots, CDR3 size and DJ length profiles, and Simpson's diversity index. The immunodominant clone was defined as the most abundant DNA sequence in deep sequencing data. CDR3 amino acid sequences were screened for sharing across subjects and were compared with published repertoires and the VDJdb database. TCRdb itself trimmed the public reads at Q25 with fastp, ran MiXCR and retained productive beta chains. Every CDR3 protein is listed once, alongside the most common genes and DNA of its rows. These V and J calls derive from TCRdb rather than the authors' analysis. The sample table contains hundreds of thousands of distinct CDR3 sequences; only one count was recorded for around 30% of them. Of the sample, roughly 0.8% falls within the top ten clones.

Recombination connected TRBV10-3 to TRBJ2-3, and perhaps TRBD2 as D gene, on 6 matching bases. Source material: sorted CD4+, CD8+, or CD8+CD57+ T cells (not recorded which) from PBMCs. The clonotype originates from a human donor with aplastic anemia. The nucleotide sequence reads TGTGCCACCGACGGTGCGGGAAGCACAGATACGCAGTATTTT. Its product reads: CATDGAGSTDTQYF.